This T cell receptor beta chain comes out of a study of CXCR3-negative and CXCR3-positive naive CD8 T cells. Study conclusions and caveats: Naive cells positive for CXCR3 carried more hydrophobic TRB CDR3s than CXCR3-negative ones.

Naive CD8+ T cells had a CD45RO-CCR7+CD27+CD95- phenotype. TRB cDNA libraries were made by UMI-labeled 5' RACE. TCRdb reprocessed the 5' RACE reads and reports one entry per CDR3 protein, with no DNA. This listing includes about 4,700 distinct CDR3 sequences. There are 13 residues in the CDR3. CDR1 and CDR2 from the germline V gene are MGHRA and YSYEKL. As for this clonotype: The target antigen is unknown.

Sequencing input: naive CXCR3+ CD8+ T cells from blood. Described subset: CD45RO-CCR7+CD27+CD95- naive CD8+ T cells expressing CXCR3 (TNR3+). V is TRBV4-1 and J is TRBJ1-5. This sequence was found in a human donor in good health. Some clones in this sample may be carry-over from other donors' samples. CDR3 region: CASSQEGVQPQHF.